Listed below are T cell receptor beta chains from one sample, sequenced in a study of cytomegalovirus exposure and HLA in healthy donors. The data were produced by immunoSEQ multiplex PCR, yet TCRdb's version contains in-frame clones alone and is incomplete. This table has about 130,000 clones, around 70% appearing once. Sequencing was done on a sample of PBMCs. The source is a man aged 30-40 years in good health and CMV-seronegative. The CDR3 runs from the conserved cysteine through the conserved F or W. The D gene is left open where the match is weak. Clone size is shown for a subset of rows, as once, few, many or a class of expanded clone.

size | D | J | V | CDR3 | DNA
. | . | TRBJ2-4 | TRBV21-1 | CASPRPGPMGVIGGKNIQYF | TGTGCCAGCCCCCGGCCGGGACCTATGGGGGTGATAGGGGGCAAAAACATTCAGTACTTC
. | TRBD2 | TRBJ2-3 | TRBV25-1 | CASSPSGYTDTQYF | TGTGCCAGCAGTCCTAGCGGGTACACAGATACGCAGTATTTT
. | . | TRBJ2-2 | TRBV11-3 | CASSQIYTGELFF | TGTGCCAGCAGCCAGATCTACACCGGGGAGCTGTTTTTT
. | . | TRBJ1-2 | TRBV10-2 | CASKQGRNYGYTF | TGCGCCAGCAAGCAGGGGCGAAACTATGGCTACACCTTC
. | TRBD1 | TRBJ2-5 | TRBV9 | CASSPRDRGRVETQYF | TGTGCCAGCAGCCCACGGGACAGGGGCCGGGTGGAGACCCAGTACTTC
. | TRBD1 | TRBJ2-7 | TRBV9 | CASSEGAGQTYEQYF | TGTGCCAGCAGCGAGGGGGCAGGTCAAACCTACGAGCAGTACTTC
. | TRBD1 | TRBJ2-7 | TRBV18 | CASSPSDRVGPYEQYF | TGTGCCAGCTCACCATCGGACAGGGTTGGGCCCTACGAGCAGTACTTC
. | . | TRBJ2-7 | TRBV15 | CATSRGVLYEQYF | TGTGCCACCAGCAGAGGTGTCCTCTACGAGCAGTACTTC
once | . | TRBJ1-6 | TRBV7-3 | CASSPNSHSPLHF | TGTGCCAGCAGCCCTAACAGCCATTCACCCCTCCACTTT
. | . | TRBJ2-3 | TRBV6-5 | CASRRDPQSTDTQYF | TGTGCCAGCAGGCGGGACCCCCAAAGCACAGATACGCAGTATTTT
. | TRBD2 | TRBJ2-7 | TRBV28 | CASSPNPGLASYEQYF | TGTGCCAGCAGTCCTAATCCGGGACTAGCTTCCTACGAGCAGTACTTC
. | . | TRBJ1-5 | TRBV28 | CASMDSPVRAQHF | TGTGCCAGCATGGACAGTCCGGTCAGGGCCCAGCATTTT
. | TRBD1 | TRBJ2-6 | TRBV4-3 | CASSQQGGTSGANVLTF | TGCGCCAGCAGCCAGCAAGGGGGCACCTCTGGGGCCAACGTCCTGACTTTC
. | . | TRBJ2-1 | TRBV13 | CASKEGPYNEQFF | TGTGCCAGCAAGGAGGGACCCTACAATGAGCAGTTCTTC
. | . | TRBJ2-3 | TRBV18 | CASSPTTDTDTQYF | TGTGCCAGCTCACCGACGACAGACACAGATACGCAGTATTTT
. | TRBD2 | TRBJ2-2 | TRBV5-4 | CASSLSSGSGELFF | TGTGCCAGCAGCTTGTCTAGCGGGTCCGGGGAGCTGTTTTTT
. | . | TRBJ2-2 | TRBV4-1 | CASSRFSGATNTGELFF | TGCGCCAGCAGCCGCTTTTCGGGTGCAACGAACACCGGGGAGCTGTTTTTT
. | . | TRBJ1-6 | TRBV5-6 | CASSGNLGDSPLHF | TGTGCCAGCAGCGGTAACTTGGGCGATTCACCCCTCCACTTT
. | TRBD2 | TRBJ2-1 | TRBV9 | CASSAGLAGLNEQFF | TGTGCCAGCAGCGCTGGACTAGCGGGTCTCAATGAGCAGTTCTTC
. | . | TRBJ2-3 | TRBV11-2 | CASSLGLEEDTQYF | TGTGCCAGCAGCTTGGGCCTGGAGGAAGATACGCAGTATTTT
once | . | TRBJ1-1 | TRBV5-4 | CASSLSAGTKIEAFF | TGTGCCAGCAGCTTGTCGGCCGGGACAAAAATTGAAGCTTTCTTT
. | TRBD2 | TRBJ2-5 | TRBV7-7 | CASSPLGGLAGGRETQYF | TGTGCTAGCAGCCCACTGGGGGGACTAGCGGGGGGGCGTGAGACCCAGTACTTC
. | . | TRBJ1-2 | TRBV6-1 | CASSERGTLGSYGYTF | TGTGCCAGCAGTGAAAGGGGGACACTTGGATCCTATGGCTACACCTTC
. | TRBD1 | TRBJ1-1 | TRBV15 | CATSRGTKTGVDTEAFF | TGTGCCACCAGCAGAGGAACAAAAACAGGGGTGGACACTGAAGCTTTCTTT
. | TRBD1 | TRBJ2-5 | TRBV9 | CASSKGQGETQYF | TGTGCCAGCAGCAAAGGACAGGGTGAGACCCAGTACTTC
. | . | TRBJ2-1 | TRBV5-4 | CASSSAVVLSYNEQFF | TGTGCCAGCAGCTCCGCAGTGGTATTGTCCTACAATGAGCAGTTCTTC
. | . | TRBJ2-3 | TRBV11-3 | CASSSPTNTDTQYF | TGTGCCAGCAGCTCCCCGACTAACACAGATACGCAGTATTTT
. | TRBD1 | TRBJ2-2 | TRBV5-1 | CASSIGQGAGELFF | TGCGCCAGCAGCATAGGACAGGGGGCCGGGGAGCTGTTTTTT
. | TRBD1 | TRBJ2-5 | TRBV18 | CASSRDRGETQYF | TGTGCCAGCTCTCGGGACAGGGGAGAGACCCAGTACTTC
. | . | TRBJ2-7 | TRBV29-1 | CSARTEYYEQYF | TGCAGCGCGCGAACAGAATACTACGAGCAGTACTTC
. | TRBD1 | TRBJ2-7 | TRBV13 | CASSRFPGQGYYEQYF | TGTGCCAGCAGTCGGTTCCCGGGACAGGGGTACTACGAGCAGTACTTC
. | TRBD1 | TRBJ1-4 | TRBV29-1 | CSVRQGGTTNEKLFF | TGCAGCGTACGACAGGGCGGAACAACTAATGAAAAACTGTTTTTT
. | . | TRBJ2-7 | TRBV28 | CASRLTGTYEQYF | TGTGCCAGCAGGTTGACAGGCACCTACGAGCAGTACTTC
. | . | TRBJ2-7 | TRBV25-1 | CASSDQGMGEQYF | TGTGCCAGCAGTGACCAGGGGATGGGCGAGCAGTACTTC
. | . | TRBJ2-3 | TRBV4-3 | CASSQIGAGDTQYF | TGCGCCAGCAGCCAAATCGGCGCAGGAGATACGCAGTATTTT
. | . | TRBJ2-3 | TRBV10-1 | CASTSAVRRGADTQYF | TGCGCCAGCACCTCCGCGGTGCGGCGCGGTGCAGATACGCAGTATTTT